These 9 T cell receptor beta chains share one sample of origin, sequenced in a study of cytomegalovirus exposure and HLA in healthy donors. The PCR contained 60 Vbeta and 13 Jbeta primers. Sequencing was performed with immunoSEQ multiplex PCR; in TCRdb, only in-frame clones are kept and a portion is missing. The sample gives over 100,000 clones, about 80% of which show up once; around 7.7% is in the top ten. The sample was PBMCs. The source of these receptors is a woman between 50 and 59 years old in good health and CMV-seropositive.

The chain recombines TRBV10-3 with TRBJ2-3; 10 bases match TRBD2. CDR1 is ENHRY and CDR2 is SYGVKD in the germline V gene. V gave up 6 bases and J gave up 3 bases; unmatched junction bases: 6. The CDR3 contains 15 residues. The CDR3 DNA reads TGTGCCATCAGCGATGAAGCGGGAGGGACAGATACGCAGTATTTT. This translates into CAISDEAGGTDTQYF.

This clone was counted a few times. This rearrangement joins TRBV5-3 to TRBJ1-5, with a weak D call TRBD1 (6 bases). TRBV5-3 is assigned to the ORF class and has an uncertain function. This CDR3 is built from 16 residues. V lost 4 bases to trimming and J lost 3 bases, with 17 bases between them. The CDR3 DNA sequence: TGTGCCAGAAGCCCGAGGGCCAGGGGAGACAATCAGCCCCAGCATTTT. Translated, it gives CARSPRARGDNQPQHF.

This rearrangement joins TRBV6-5 to TRBJ2-5, with 7 bases that match TRBD2. J was trimmed by 5 bases and V by 7 bases; bases with no gene match: 1. The CDR3 covers 11 residues. CDR1 MNHEY and CDR2 SVGAGI come from the germline V gene. The CDR3 sequence: CASTGGETQYF. In nucleotides, the CDR3 is TGTGCCAGCACCGGGGGGGAGACCCAGTACTTC.

This rearrangement joins TRBV19 to TRBJ1-1; 9 nucleotides agree with TRBD1. This CDR3 spans 12 amino acids. The V gene end was trimmed by 11 bases and the J gene end by 4 bases; junction bases not matched to a gene: 5. Per germline, CDR1 LNHDA and CDR2 SQIVND (reference sequence). This CDR3 is CASYRGLTEAFF. CDR3 coding DNA: TGTGCCTCTTACAGGGGGCTCACTGAAGCTTTCTTT.

V is TRBV2 and J is TRBJ2-7; D unresolved. Germline values: CDR1 SNHLY, CDR2 FYNNEI. Trimming pared 7 bases from V and 5 bases from J, leaving 9 bases between. This CDR3 region has 11 residues. The DNA of the CDR3 is TGTGCCAGCACGCTGGGCAACGAGCAGTACTTC. The encoded protein is CASTLGNEQYF. Based on the CDR3 plus reference TRBV2 and TRBJ2-7, the full variable domain is EPEVTQTPSHQVTQMGQEVILRCVPISNHLYFYWYRQILGQKVEFLVSFYNNEISEKSEIFDDQFSVERPDGSNFTLKIRSTKLEDSAMYFCASTLGNEQYFGPGTRLTVT.

The V call is TRBV5-4, the J call TRBJ2-2, with 9 bases lining up with TRBD2. CDR1 and CDR2 (germline): SGHNT, YYREEE (reference sequence). The junction had 13 bases not matched to a gene; V was cut back by 4 bases and J by 9 bases. CDR3 length: 16 amino acids. The CDR3 sequence is CASSPWGSGSSRELFF. The CDR3 DNA is TGTGCCAGCAGCCCCTGGGGTAGCGGGAGCTCCCGGGAGCTGTTTTTT.

The V gene is TRBV5-1, the J gene TRBJ2-3; D might be TRBD2 (5 bases). Germline V gives CDR1 SGHRS, CDR2 YFSETQ. This CDR3 is built from 13 residues. Trimming stripped 7 bases from V and 10 bases from J, with 19 bases between. CDR3 DNA sequence: TGCGCCAGCTGGGGAGTAGGAGGTGGCGCGCAGTATTTT. Translating it yields CASWGVGGGAQYF.

This clone occurred a few times. V and J are TRBV19 and TRBJ1-1; TRBD1 agrees at 9 bases. In germline, CDR1 is LNHDA, CDR2 SQIVND (reference sequence). This CDR3 contains 14 residues. The junction had 7 bases not matched to a gene; V was cut back by 5 bases and J by 6 bases. The CDR3 spells CASSPRQGVAEAFF. CDR3 coding DNA: TGTGCCAGTAGTCCGCGACAGGGGGTAGCTGAAGCTTTCTTT. Full variable domain (remainder filled in from reference TRBV19 and TRBJ1-1): DGGITQSPKYLFRKEGQNVTLSCEQNLNHDAMYWYRQDPGQGLRLIYYSQIVNDFQKGDIAEGYSVSREKKESFPLTVTSAQKNPTAFYLCASSPRQGVAEAFFGQGTRLTVV.

Concerning this clone: A junction end diverges from the germline sequence, so it may reflect a read error. This rearrangement joins TRBV4-3 to TRBJ2-4; 8 bases match TRBD2. Germline lookup yields CDR1 LGHNA and CDR2 YSLEER. This CDR3 is built from 17 residues. CDR3 sequence: CASSLGWSGSIGNSQYF. In DNA, the CDR3 is TGCGCCAGCAGCCTAGGGTGGAGCGGGAGTATTGGGAACAGTCAGTACTTC.